This paragraph reports one T cell receptor beta chain. Its antigen remains unidentified. CDR1 SQVTM and CDR2 ANQGSEA come from the germline V gene. CDR3 length: 14 residues. V dropped 6 bases and J dropped 1; count of bases not matched to a gene: 5. TCR beta VDJ combinations and CDR3 sequences were profiled from genomic DNA. TCRdb re-derived calls from the reads in MiXCR, one entry per CDR3 protein. The sample includes some 190,000 distinct CDR3 sequences, around half of them seen just once. These data belong to a study of CD8+CD57+ T cells in acquired aplastic anemia. Whole-study context: Sorted CD4+ and CD8+ cells yielded around 3.2 ug of DNA on average.

Study-level points and caveats: There were over 25 CD8+ CDR3 sequences that occurred in both patients and controls.

This rearrangement joins TRBV29-1 to TRBJ2-3; TRBD1 matches at 9 bases. The origin of this receptor is a human donor in good health, serving as a control. Sequenced input: sorted CD4+, CD8+, or CD8+CD57+ T cells (not recorded which) from PBMCs. CDR3 sequence: CSVDRTGGTDTQYF. The CDR3 DNA sequence: TGCAGCGTCGATAGGACAGGGGGCACAGATACGCAGTATTTT.